This T cell receptor (beta chain) was recovered during a study of T cells in Graves' hyperthyroidism and ophthalmopathy. RNA transcripts provided the source from which TCR beta CDR3 regions were amplified. The primer set for the first-round RT-PCR of the TCR CDR3 was HTBI. From the multiplex PCR reads, TCRdb called clonotypes with MiXCR, one entry per CDR3 protein. Altogether some 690,000 distinct CDR3 sequences are present, around a sixth being singletons, with the ten largest covering roughly 15%. For this clonotype: A much larger clonotype is one base distant, so this may be a read error.

The V gene end was trimmed by 5 bases and the J gene end by 9 bases; junction bases not matched to a gene: 21. CDR3 size: 18 residues. Sequencing was performed on blood. The TCR sequence derives from a man aged 45-60 years with Graves' hyperthyroidism. This chain connects TRBV12-3 or TRBV12-4 to TRBJ2-1; 8 nucleotides align to TRBD2. CDR3: CASSQLPSGWISWGEQFF. CDR3 DNA sequence: TGTGCCAGCAGTCAACTACCTAGCGGGTGGATCAGTTGGGGTGAGCAGTTCTTC.